These 21 T cell receptor beta chains originate from one sample sequenced in a study of blood T cell repertoires in COVID-19. Generated by immunoSEQ multiplex PCR, the TCRdb table keeps only in-frame clones and is missing some. Of roughly 150,000 clones detected, approximately 90% appear once; the ten largest clones hold less than 2.5%. The specimen was peripheral blood. These receptors all come from a man aged 18 to 30 with acute or convalescent COVID-19.

The rearrangement links TRBV5-1 to TRBJ1-4; D unclear. From germline, CDR1 is SGHRS and CDR2 YFSETQ. There are 16 residues in the CDR3. Trimming took 0 bases from V and 0 from J, leaving 9 bases between them. In DNA form, the CDR3 reads TGCGCCAGCAGCTTGGGATTCGGTGCAACTAATGAAAAACTGTTTTTT. Its protein product is CASSLGFGATNEKLFF.

The chain recombines TRBV7-9 with TRBJ2-1, with D perhaps matching TRBD2 (6 bases). The V end lost 0 bases, the J end lost 6 bases, and 12 bases lay between the germline ends. The CDR3 runs to 15 residues. Per germline, CDR1 SEHNR and CDR2 FQNEAQ (reference sequence). CDR3 residues: CASSLALPGLNEQFF. CDR3 coding DNA: TGTGCCAGCAGCTTAGCTCTACCGGGACTCAATGAGCAGTTCTTC.

The chain combines TRBV4-2 with TRBJ2-7, with 8 bases aligning to TRBD2. The CDR3 sequence is 15 residues long. V shed 0 bases and J 5 bases; nucleotides not matched to a gene: 6. Germline V CDR1 and CDR2: LGHNA, YNFKEQ. The CDR3 nucleotides read TGTGCCAGCAGCCAAGATGGAGCGGGGGAAGACGAGCAGTACTTC. Translated, it gives CASSQDGAGEDEQYF.

The chain is built from TRBV9 and TRBJ1-2; D is unresolved. The germline gives CDR1 SGDLS, CDR2 YYNGEE. The V and J ends lost 0 bases and 1 base respectively, with 7 bases between them. The CDR3 sequence is 14 residues long. The CDR3 is CASSVESNNYGYTF. The CDR3 DNA is TGTGCCAGCAGCGTAGAATCAAATAACTATGGCTACACCTTC.

The gene calls are TRBV7-2 and TRBJ2-2; D may be TRBD2 (5 bases). This CDR3 contains 19 residues. Per the germline V gene, CDR1 is SGHTA and CDR2 is FQGNSA. Between the trimmed V and J ends, which lost 5 bases and 1 base, there was a span of 23 bases. The CDR3 sequence: CASSPLRILASGNTGELFF. The CDR3 nucleotides are TGTGCCAGCAGCCCACTAAGGATTCTGGCCAGCGGGAACACCGGGGAGCTGTTTTTT.

The chain recombines TRBV5-4 with TRBJ2-3; 8 positions match TRBD2. V lost 5 bases, J lost 5 bases, and 10 bases stayed unmatched. Germline CDR1 reads SGHNT; CDR2 reads YYREEE (reference sequence). CDR3 length equals 15 residues. The CDR3 sequence is CASRGLSGGGDTQYF. The DNA of the CDR3 is TGTGCCAGCAGGGGCCTCAGCGGGGGAGGAGATACGCAGTATTTT.

J is TRBJ2-1 and V is TRBV6-1; a possible D gene is TRBD1 (6 bases). Trimming stripped 1 base from V and 5 bases from J, with 9 bases between. The CDR3 runs to 14 residues. Germline V lookup: CDR1 MNHNS, CDR2 SASEGT. The CDR3 DNA sequence: TGTGCCAGCAGTGAAGGGAACAGGGACAATGAGCAGTTCTTC. It encodes CASSEGNRDNEQFF.

This clone was picked up one time. The chain joins TRBV5-6 to TRBJ2-1, with a weak D call TRBD2 (5 bases). V was shortened by 3 bases and J by 6 bases, with 10 bases between the two germline ends. Germline V gene data show CDR1 as SGHDT and CDR2 as YYEEEE. The CDR3 is 13 amino acids. The DNA for the CDR3 is TGTGCCAGCAGCTCGGGGAACATCAATGAGCAGTTCTTC. Protein product: CASSSGNINEQFF.

The chain links TRBV4-1 to TRBJ2-2; possibly TRBD1 for D (8 bases). Germline CDR1 is MGHRA and CDR2 is YSYEKL. This CDR3 is 15 amino acids long. Trimming cost V 2 bases and J 7 bases, with 14 bases left between them. The CDR3 DNA follows: TGCGCCAGCAGCCAACAAACAGGGGGGGTCGGGGAGCTGTTTTTT. This encodes CASSQQTGGVGELFF.

This sequence joins TRBV27 and TRBJ2-7, with D maybe TRBD1 (6 bases). The CDR3 contains 14 residues. From germline, CDR1 is MNHEY and CDR2 SMNVEV (reference sequence). V lost 4 bases to trimming and J lost 0 bases, with 10 bases between them. CDR3 nucleotides: TGTGCCAGCAGTTCACCAGGGGCCTCCTACGAGCAGTACTTC. Protein product: CASSSPGASYEQYF.

The rearrangement uses TRBV7-8 and TRBJ2-3; 11 bases agree with TRBD2. This CDR3 has 16 amino acids. The ends lost 5 bases at V and 6 bases at J; junction bases unmatched: 10. The V gene's germline CDR1 is SGHVS and CDR2 FQNEAQ. The CDR3 is CASSRRGLAAEDTQYF. The CDR3 nucleotides are TGTGCCAGCAGCCGTAGGGGACTAGCGGCCGAGGATACGCAGTATTTT.

This clone has just one count. V usage is TRBV5-3 and J usage is TRBJ1-2, with D unresolved. TRBV5-3 is annotated as an ORF whose role is uncertain. V lost 4 bases and J 3 bases, leaving 7 bases between the germline ends. This CDR3 contains 12 residues. In nucleotides, the CDR3 is TGTGCCAGAAGCCTTTGGCACTATGGCTACACCTTC. Protein product: CARSLWHYGYTF.

The chain carries TRBV6-5 and TRBJ1-2, with no clear D. The V end was cut by 8 bases, the J end by 8 bases, with 12 bases between. Germline V gene data show CDR1 as MNHEY and CDR2 as SVGAGI. The CDR3 is made up of 11 amino acids. For the CDR3, the DNA is TGTGCCAGCGGGCACCCGAGAGGCTACACCTTC. Protein: CASGHPRGYTF.

The gene calls are TRBV27 and TRBJ2-7; 10 bases line up with TRBD2. This CDR3 is built from 15 residues. Trimming took 5 bases from V and 2 from J; bases not matched to a gene: 6. Looked up from germline, CDR1 is MNHEY and CDR2 is SMNVEV (reference sequence). Written as DNA, the CDR3 is TGTGCCAGCAGTCCCTTAGCGGGAGGTACCTACGAGCAGTACTTC. This sequence encodes CASSPLAGGTYEQYF.

V usage is TRBV19 and J usage is TRBJ2-1, with TRBD1 identical over 9 bases. Germline V gene data show CDR1 as LNHDA and CDR2 as SQIVND (reference sequence). The CDR3 length is 15 residues. J was trimmed by 4 bases and V by 7 bases; bases with no gene match: 8. CDR3 region: CASKERQGVYNEQFF. In nucleotides, the CDR3 is TGTGCCAGTAAAGAGCGACAGGGGGTATACAATGAGCAGTTCTTC.

The J gene is TRBJ1-1, the V gene TRBV7-2, with 8 bases matching TRBD1. Trimming cost V 4 bases and J 1 base; bases outside gene matches: 8. The CDR3 totals 16 residues. Germline-derived CDR1 and CDR2 are SGHTA and FQGNSA. The CDR3 sequence: CASSSKRTGPNTEAFF. The CDR3 DNA is TGTGCCAGCAGCTCCAAAAGGACAGGGCCGAACACTGAAGCTTTCTTT.

The chain links TRBV7-2 to TRBJ1-2; TRBD1 aligns across 10 bases. From germline, CDR1 is SGHTA and CDR2 FQGNSA. The length of the CDR3 is 15 residues. The V and J ends lost 8 bases and 8 bases, in that order; junction bases with no gene match: 14. The CDR3 nucleotides read TGTGCCAGCGCCCCTCGGACAGGGGGAGATCGCGGCTACACCTTC. It codes for CASAPRTGGDRGYTF.

The chain carries TRBV2 and TRBJ1-3; weak D call: TRBD1 (6 bases). CDR1 and CDR2 from the germline V gene are SNHLY and FYNNEI. Trimming took off 5 bases at V and 4 bases at J, with 9 bases between the two ends. The CDR3 has 13 amino acids. The CDR3 loop reads CASSTGLGNTIYF. CDR3 DNA sequence: TGTGCCAGCAGTACAGGGTTAGGAAACACCATATATTTT. Variable domain in full (rest from reference TRBV2 and TRBJ1-3): EPEVTQTPSHQVTQMGQEVILRCVPISNHLYFYWYRQILGQKVEFLVSFYNNEISEKSEIFDDQFSVERPDGSNFTLKIRSTKLEDSAMYFCASSTGLGNTIYFGEGSWLTVV.

The J gene is TRBJ1-6, the V gene TRBV27; 8 positions match TRBD1. V shed 0 bases and J 9 bases; nucleotides not matched to a gene: 7. This CDR3 spans 16 amino acids. Germline CDR1 MNHEY, CDR2 SMNVEV (reference sequence). CDR3 sequence (DNA): TGTGCCAGCAGTTTATCCTCCGGGACAGGAGGTTCACCCCTCCACTTT. Translated: CASSLSSGTGGSPLHF.

This clone was seen only a few times. The rearrangement uses TRBV7-9 and TRBJ1-4; 8 bases are a match to TRBD1. With 3 bases clipped from V and 1 base from J, the junction kept 1 base outside the gene matches. Germline V gene sequence: CDR1 SEHNR, CDR2 FQNEAQ (reference sequence). The CDR3 runs to 15 residues. This CDR3 is CASSFDRGTNEKLFF. The CDR3 DNA is TGTGCCAGCAGCTTCGACAGGGGAACTAATGAAAAACTGTTTTTT.

This chain joins TRBV5-4 and TRBJ2-7; TRBD1 aligns across 12 bases. The CDR3 totals 18 residues. The V gene's germline CDR1 is SGHNT and CDR2 YYREEE (reference sequence). J gave up 7 bases and V 4 bases, and 18 bases lay outside the gene matches. DNA for the CDR3: TGTGCCAGCAGCCTACCGGGACAGGGGGCGGCTCGGTCGGTTGAGCAGTACTTC. Amino acid sequence: CASSLPGQGAARSVEQYF.